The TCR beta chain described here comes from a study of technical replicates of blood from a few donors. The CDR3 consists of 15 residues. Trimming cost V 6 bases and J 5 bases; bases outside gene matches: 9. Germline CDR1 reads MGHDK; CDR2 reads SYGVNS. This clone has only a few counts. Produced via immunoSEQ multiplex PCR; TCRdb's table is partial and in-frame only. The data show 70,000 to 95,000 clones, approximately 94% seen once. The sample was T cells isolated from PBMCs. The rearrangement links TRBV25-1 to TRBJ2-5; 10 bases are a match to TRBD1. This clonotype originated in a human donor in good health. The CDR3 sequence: CASSSRQGARETQYF. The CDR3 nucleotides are TGTGCCAGCAGCTCTCGACAGGGGGCGAGGGAGACCCAGTACTTC. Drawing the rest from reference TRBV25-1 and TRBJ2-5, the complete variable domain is EADIYQTPRYLVIGTGKKITLECSQTMGHDKMYWYQQDPGMELHLIHYSYGVNSTEKGDLSSESTVSRIRTEHFPLTLESARPSHTSQYLCASSSRQGARETQYFGPGTRLLVL.